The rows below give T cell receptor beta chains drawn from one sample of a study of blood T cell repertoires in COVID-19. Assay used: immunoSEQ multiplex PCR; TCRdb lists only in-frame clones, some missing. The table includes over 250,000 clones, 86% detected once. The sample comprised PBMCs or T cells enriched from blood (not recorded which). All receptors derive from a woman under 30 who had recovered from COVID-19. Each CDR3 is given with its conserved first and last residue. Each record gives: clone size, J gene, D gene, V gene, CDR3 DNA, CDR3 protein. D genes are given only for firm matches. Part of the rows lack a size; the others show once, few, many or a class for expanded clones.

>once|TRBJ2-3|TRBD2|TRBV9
TGTGCCAGCAGCGTAGTGGGACTAGCGGGAGCGGCAGATACGCAGTATTTT
CASSVVGLAGAADTQYF
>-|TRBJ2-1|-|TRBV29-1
TGCAGCGCATCCCCCGTCCAGGCAGGGCATTTGCAGTTCTTC
CSASPVQAGHLQFF
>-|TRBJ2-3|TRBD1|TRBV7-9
TGTGCCAGCAGGGGACAGGGGGCCGCAGATACGCAGTATTTT
CASRGQGAADTQYF
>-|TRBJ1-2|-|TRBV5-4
TGTGCCAGCAGCGCAGCACAGGGAGACTATGGCTACACCTTC
CASSAAQGDYGYTF
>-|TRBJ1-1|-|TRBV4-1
TGCGCCAGCAGCCAACAAAGCCGTAAAGCTTTCTTT
CASSQQSRKAFF
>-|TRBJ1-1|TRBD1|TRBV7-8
TGTGCCAGCAGCTTTGGGGGCAGGACAGGGGGCACTGAAGCTTTCTTT
CASSFGGRTGGTEAFF
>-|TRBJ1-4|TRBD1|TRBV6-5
TGTGCCAGCATCAGTACAGGGGGAAAACTGTTTTTT
CASISTGGKLFF
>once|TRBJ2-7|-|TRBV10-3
TGTGCCATCAGTGAAACTCGGGAGCAGTACTTC
CAISETREQYF
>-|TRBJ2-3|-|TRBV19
TGTGCCAGTAGTATGGAACGGGAGCTCACAGATACGCAGTATTTT
CASSMERELTDTQYF
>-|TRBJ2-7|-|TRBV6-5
TGTGCCAGCAGTATAACAGGGAACGAGCAGTACTTC
CASSITGNEQYF
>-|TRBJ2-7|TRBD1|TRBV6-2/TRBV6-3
TGTGCCAGCAGCCGACTAGGACAGGGGGCCTACGAGCAGTACTTC
CASSRLGQGAYEQYF
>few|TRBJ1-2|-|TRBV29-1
TGCAGCGTGGAGGACAGAGGCCATGGCTACACCTTC
CSVEDRGHGYTF
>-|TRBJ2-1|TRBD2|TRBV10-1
TGCGCCAGCAGTGACCCCACTAGCGGGAGGGCCTACAATGAGCAGTTCTTC
CASSDPTSGRAYNEQFF
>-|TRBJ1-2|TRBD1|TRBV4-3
TGCGCCAGCAGCCAAGATAGGACAGGGGGTCAAGATGGCTACACCTTC
CASSQDRTGGQDGYTF
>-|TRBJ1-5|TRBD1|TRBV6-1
TGTGCCAGCAGTGAACAGGGGGGCAATCAGCCCCAGCATTTT
CASSEQGGNQPQHF
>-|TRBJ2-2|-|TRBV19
TGTGCCAGTAACAGCAATTCGAACACCGGGGAGCTGTTTTTT
CASNSNSNTGELFF
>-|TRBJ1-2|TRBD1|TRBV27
TGTGCCAGCACCGGGACAGGGGGCGAAGGCTATGGCTACACCTTC
CASTGTGGEGYGYTF
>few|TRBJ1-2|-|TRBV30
TGTGCCTGGACAGATCCTTCTCTTTACTATGGCTACACCTTC
CAWTDPSLYYGYTF
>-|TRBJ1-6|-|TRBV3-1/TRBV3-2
TGTGCCAGCAGTCCCGGCGGTAATTCACCCCTCCACTTT
CASSPGGNSPLHF
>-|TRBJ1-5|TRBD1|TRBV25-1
TGTGCCAGCAGTGACCCATACCAAGACAGGGTTAGCAATCAGCCCCAGCATTTT
CASSDPYQDRVSNQPQHF
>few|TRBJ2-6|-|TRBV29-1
TGCAGCGGGCGACTAGAGACTCCCTTGGGGGCCAACGTCCTGACTTTC
CSGRLETPLGANVLTF
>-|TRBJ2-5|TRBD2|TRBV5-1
TGCGCCAGCAGCTTGGAACTAGCGGGGGAAGAGACCCAGTACTTC
CASSLELAGEETQYF
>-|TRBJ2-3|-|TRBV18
TGTGCCAGCTCACCTCCAAGCTTGAGCACAGATACGCAGTATTTT
CASSPPSLSTDTQYF
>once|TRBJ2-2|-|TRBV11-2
TGTGCCAGCAGCTTAGTGGGAACAGGGAGAAGGGCCGGGGAGCTGTTTTTT
CASSLVGTGRRAGELFF
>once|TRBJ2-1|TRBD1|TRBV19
TGTGCCAGTAGCGTCTGGCTCTTACAGGGGGCGAACTACAATGAGCAGTTCTTC
CASSVWLLQGANYNEQFF
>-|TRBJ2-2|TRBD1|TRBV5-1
TGCGCCACCTATCAGGGGACAGGGGGAATCACCGGGGAGCTGTTTTTT
CATYQGTGGITGELFF
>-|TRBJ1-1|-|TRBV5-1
TGCGCCAGCAGCTTTTCAGGGAACACTGAAGCTTTCTTT
CASSFSGNTEAFF
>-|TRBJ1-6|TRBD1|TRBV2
TGTGCCAGCAGCCTGATTACAGGGGAGGCCAATTCACCCCTCCACTTT
CASSLITGEANSPLHF
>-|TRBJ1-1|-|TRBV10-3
TGTGCCATCAGTGAGTCGAGTCGGGGGATGAACACTGAAGCTTTCTTT
CAISESSRGMNTEAFF
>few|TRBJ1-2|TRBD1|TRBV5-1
TGCGCCAGCAGCATAGGACAGGACCTACCCAAAACGCATGGCTACACCTTC
CASSIGQDLPKTHGYTF
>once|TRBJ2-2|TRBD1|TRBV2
TGTGCCAGCCAACAGGGGACGTTGGGCACCGGGGAGCTGTTTTTT
CASQQGTLGTGELFF
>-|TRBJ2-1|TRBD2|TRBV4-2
TGTGCCAGCAGCCAAGTTGCCGGGACTAGCGGGAGGGGGGGCTCCTACAATGAGCAGTTCTTC
CASSQVAGTSGRGGSYNEQFF
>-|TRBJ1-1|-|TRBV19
TGTGCCAGTAGCGACAAAGTGAACACTGAAGCTTTCTTT
CASSDKVNTEAFF
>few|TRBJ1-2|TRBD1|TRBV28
TGTGCCAGCAGTCTGGGACAGGTCAACTATGGCTACACCTTC
CASSLGQVNYGYTF
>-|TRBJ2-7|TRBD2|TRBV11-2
TGTGCCAGCAGCCCAGGACTAGCGGTCTACGAGCAGTACTTC
CASSPGLAVYEQYF
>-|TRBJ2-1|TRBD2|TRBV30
TGTGCCTGGCTCGAGACTAGCGGGTACAATGAGCAGTTCTTC
CAWLETSGYNEQFF
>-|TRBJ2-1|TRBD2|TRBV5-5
TGTGCCAGCAGCTTGTTATCTAGCGGGGGTCGGCATGAGCAGTTCTTC
CASSLLSSGGRHEQFF
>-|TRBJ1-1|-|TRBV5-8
TGTGCCAGCAGCTTTGGCAGAATGAACACTGAAGCTTTCTTT
CASSFGRMNTEAFF
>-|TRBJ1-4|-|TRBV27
TGTGCCAGCAGTTCCCCAGGGTTTGGTAATGAAAAACTGTTTTTT
CASSSPGFGNEKLFF
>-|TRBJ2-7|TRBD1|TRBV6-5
TGTGCCAGCAGTTACAACAGGGGGCAGGAGCAGTACTTC
CASSYNRGQEQYF
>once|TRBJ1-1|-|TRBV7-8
TGTGCCAGCAGCGAACCGGTAAACACTGAAGCTTTCTTT
CASSEPVNTEAFF
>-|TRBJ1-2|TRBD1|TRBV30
TGTGCCTGGAGGGTGACCGGGACAGGGGATGGCTACACCTTC
CAWRVTGTGDGYTF
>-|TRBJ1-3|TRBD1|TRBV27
TGTGCCAGCAGCGAAGGGACAGATGGAAACACCATATATTTT
CASSEGTDGNTIYF